These T cell receptor beta chains were read from a single sample in a study of neoadjuvant anti-PD-1 for oral cavity cancer. TCRdb keeps only in-frame clones here, not all; method: immunoSEQ multiplex PCR. In the table there are about 12,000 clones, roughly 60% of which are singletons. Sequences were derived from tumor tissue, sampled before nivolumab (anti-PD-1) treatment. These receptors originate from a person between 40 and 79 years old with oral cavity squamous cell carcinoma. The donor label of this sample is uncertain. Both conserved end residues are part of each CDR3. A D gene is named only where the DNA matches it firmly. Part of the rows lack a size; the others show once, few, many or a class for expanded clones.

TRBJ2-1 NA TRBV4-2 TRBD1 TGTGCCAGCAGCCAAGATCCCGGACAGGGGAGCGATGAGCAGTTCTTC CASSQDPGQGSDEQFF
TRBJ2-7 NA TRBV27 TRBD2 TGTGCCAGCGGTATCGGGCTAGCGGGAGTTCAGTACTTC CASGIGLAGVQYF
TRBJ2-5 NA TRBV19 TRBD1 TGTGCCAGTAGTATTAGGACAGGGGCCCCCTACCAAGAGACCCAGTACTTC CASSIRTGAPYQETQYF
TRBJ2-7 NA TRBV7-9 TRBD1 TGTGCCAGCAGCGGGACAGGGATCACCTACGAGCAGTACTTC CASSGTGITYEQYF
TRBJ1-5 NA TRBV6-6 TRBD1 TGTGCCAGCAGTACAGGGGGGGGACAGCCCCAGCATTTT CASSTGGGQPQHF
TRBJ2-7 NA TRBV6-5 TRBD2 TGTGCCAGCAGTCCTCCAGCGGGAGGGGTCGAGCAGTACTTC CASSPPAGGVEQYF
TRBJ1-5 NA TRBV28 NA TGTGCCAGCAGTTTATCGGCGGGTTTAGGTTCAGGAGATCAGCCCCAGCATTTT CASSLSAGLGSGDQPQHF
TRBJ2-7 NA TRBV30 NA TGTGCCGCCGTTCAGGGGTACGAGCAGTACTTC CAAVQGYEQYF
TRBJ2-2 NA TRBV14 TRBD2 TGTGCCAGCAGCCAGATTAGCGGGAGAGGCACCGGGGAGCTGTTTTTT CASSQISGRGTGELFF
TRBJ1-1 once TRBV7-8 TRBD1 TGTGCCAGCAGCTGGATCCGGGACAGGGTAAGGGTCACTGAAGCTTTCTTT CASSWIRDRVRVTEAFF
TRBJ2-7 few TRBV11-3 TRBD2 TGTGCCAGCAGCTCCCGATCCCCGGGAGGCTCCTACGAGCAGTACTTC CASSSRSPGGSYEQYF
TRBJ2-2 NA TRBV6-6 TRBD2 TGTGCCAGCAGTTACGGGACTAGCGATACCGGGGAGCTGTTTTTT CASSYGTSDTGELFF
TRBJ1-5 once TRBV6-6 NA TGTGCCAGCAGTGGACCCAGGGATCAGCCCCAGCATTTT CASSGPRDQPQHF
TRBJ2-1 NA TRBV29-1 TRBD2 TGCAGCGTGGCTAGCGGAAGGGATGAGCAGTTCTTC CSVASGRDEQFF
TRBJ1-5 few TRBV9 NA TGTGCCAGCAGCGTAGAAGGGACTAGCAATCAGCCCCAGCATTTT CASSVEGTSNQPQHF
TRBJ2-3 NA TRBV11-3 NA TGTGCCAGCAGTTTGGGGGGCTTCACAGATACGCAGTATTTT CASSLGGFTDTQYF
TRBJ2-4 NA TRBV7-2 NA TGTGCCAGCAGCCCCGAAGGCATAGCCAAAAACATTCAGTACTTC CASSPEGIAKNIQYF
TRBJ1-1 NA TRBV7-9 TRBD1 TGTGCCAGCAGCCATGGGGACAGGGGGAGTTTCAACACTGAAGCTTTCTTT CASSHGDRGSFNTEAFF
TRBJ1-2 NA TRBV25-1 NA TGTGCCAGCAGTGTAACCGCGTCATGGGTTTATGGCTACACCTTC CASSVTASWVYGYTF
TRBJ2-6 NA TRBV7-2 NA TGTGCCAGCAGCTTACCTCGGGGGGCCAACGTCCTGACTTTC CASSLPRGANVLTF
TRBJ2-1 few TRBV5-1 NA TGCGCCAGCAGCTTGGAAGTCGGGACGGTTTACAATGAGCAGTTCTTC CASSLEVGTVYNEQFF
TRBJ1-1 NA TRBV7-9 NA TGTGCCAGCAGCTTAACCGGGGTACGCACTGAAGCTTTCTTT CASSLTGVRTEAFF
TRBJ1-4 once TRBV6-4 TRBD1 TGTGCCAGCAGTGGGCAGGGGGAGGATGAAAAACTGTTTTTT CASSGQGEDEKLFF
TRBJ1-1 NA TRBV2 NA TGTGCCAGCAGTGAATCAATGAACACTGAAGCTTTCTTT CASSESMNTEAFF
TRBJ2-5 NA TRBV2 NA TGTGCCAGCAGTGAACGGGAGACCCAGTACTTC CASSERETQYF
TRBJ1-4 few TRBV29-1 NA TGCAGCGTTCAGCAAGCTAGGACCCCTAATGAAAAACTGTTTTTT CSVQQARTPNEKLFF